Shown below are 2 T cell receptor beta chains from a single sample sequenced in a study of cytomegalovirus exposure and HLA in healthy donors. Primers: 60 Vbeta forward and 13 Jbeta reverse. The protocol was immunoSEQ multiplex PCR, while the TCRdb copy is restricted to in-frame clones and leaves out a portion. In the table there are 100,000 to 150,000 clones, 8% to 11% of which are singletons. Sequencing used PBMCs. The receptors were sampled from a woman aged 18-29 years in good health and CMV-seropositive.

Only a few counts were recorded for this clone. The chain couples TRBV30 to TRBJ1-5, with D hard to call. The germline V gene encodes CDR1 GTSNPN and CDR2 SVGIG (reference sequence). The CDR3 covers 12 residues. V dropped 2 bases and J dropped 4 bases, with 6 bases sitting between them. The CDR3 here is CAWSQWNQPQHF. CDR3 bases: TGTGCCTGGAGTCAGTGGAATCAGCCCCAGCATTTT.

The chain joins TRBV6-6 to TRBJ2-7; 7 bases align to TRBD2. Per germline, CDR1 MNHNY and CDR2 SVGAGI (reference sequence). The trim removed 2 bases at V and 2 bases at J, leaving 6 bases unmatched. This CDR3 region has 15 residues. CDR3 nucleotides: TGTGCCAGCAGTTACGACGGACTAGTTGCCTACGAGCAGTACTTC. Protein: CASSYDGLVAYEQYF.